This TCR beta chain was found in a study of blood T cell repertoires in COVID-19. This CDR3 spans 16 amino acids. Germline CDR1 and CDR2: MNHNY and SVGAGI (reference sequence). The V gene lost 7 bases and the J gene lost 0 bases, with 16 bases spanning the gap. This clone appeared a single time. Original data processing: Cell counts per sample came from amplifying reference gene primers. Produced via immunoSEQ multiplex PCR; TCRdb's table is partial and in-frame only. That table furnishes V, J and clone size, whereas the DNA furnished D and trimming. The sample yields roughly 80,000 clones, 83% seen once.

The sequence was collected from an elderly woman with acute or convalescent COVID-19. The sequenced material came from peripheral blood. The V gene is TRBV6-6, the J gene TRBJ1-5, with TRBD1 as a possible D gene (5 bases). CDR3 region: CASTLQGQGSNQPQHF. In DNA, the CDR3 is TGTGCCAGCACCCTCCAAGGTCAGGGTAGCAATCAGCCCCAGCATTTT.